These T cell receptor beta chains were read from a single sample in a study of cytomegalovirus exposure and HLA in healthy donors. Libraries were prepared by immunoSEQ multiplex PCR; TCRdb keeps only in-frame clonotypes and omits some of them. The table has some 110,000 clones, around 85% seen once; the top ten hold 6% to 8%. The sample consisted of PBMCs. The receptors stem from a young man in good health and CMV-seropositive. Each CDR3 is given with its conserved first and last residue. A D gene is named only where the DNA matches it firmly. Size is stated for part of the rows, as once, few or many counts, or as a class when the clone is expanded.

size	V	D	J	CDR3	DNA
NA	TRBV28	NA	TRBJ1-1	CASQVNTEAFF	TGTGCCAGTCAGGTGAACACTGAAGCTTTCTTT
NA	TRBV7-3	NA	TRBJ2-3	CASSLFPRGMADTQYF	TGTGCCAGCAGCCTCTTTCCTAGGGGAATGGCAGATACGCAGTATTTT
NA	TRBV6-1	TRBD1	TRBJ2-2	CASSVSNGGTGWTGELFF	TGTGCCAGCAGTGTTAGCAATGGCGGGACAGGGTGGACCGGGGAGCTGTTTTTT
NA	TRBV11-1	NA	TRBJ1-6	CASSLRENSPLHF	TGTGCCAGCAGCCTAAGGGAGAATTCACCCCTCCACTTT
NA	TRBV9	TRBD1	TRBJ2-3	CASSPRQGATDTQYF	TGTGCCAGCAGCCCAAGACAGGGAGCCACAGATACGCAGTATTTT
NA	TRBV6-5	NA	TRBJ2-7	CASSYSFRGSYEQYF	TGTGCCAGCAGTTACTCATTCAGGGGCTCCTACGAGCAGTACTTC
NA	TRBV14	NA	TRBJ1-6	CASSPRRQQNSPLHF	TGTGCCAGCAGCCCCCGTAGACAGCAGAATTCACCCCTCCACTTT
NA	TRBV12-5	NA	TRBJ1-5	CASNTGQYSNQPQHF	TGTGCTAGTAATACCGGACAGTATAGCAATCAGCCCCAGCATTTT
NA	TRBV5-6	NA	TRBJ2-7	CASSLGTPYEQYF	TGTGCCAGCAGCTTGGGAACACCCTACGAGCAGTACTTC
NA	TRBV7-9	NA	TRBJ2-5	CASSLALSEETQYF	TGTGCCAGCAGCTTAGCGCTCTCAGAAGAGACCCAGTACTTC
NA	TRBV4-1	TRBD2	TRBJ2-1	CASSQDPSGDSYNEQFF	TGCGCCAGCAGCCAAGATCCTAGCGGGGACTCCTACAATGAGCAGTTCTTC
once	TRBV6-1	TRBD1	TRBJ2-2	CASRRQGLDTGELFF	TGTGCCAGCAGGAGACAGGGTTTGGACACCGGGGAGCTGTTTTTT
NA	TRBV30	TRBD1	TRBJ1-5	CAWSAGQGNQPQHF	TGTGCCTGGAGTGCAGGACAGGGCAATCAGCCCCAGCATTTT
NA	TRBV4-1	TRBD1	TRBJ1-1	CASSHQQGSTEAFF	TGCGCCAGCAGCCATCAACAGGGGTCCACTGAAGCTTTCTTT
once	TRBV19	TRBD1	TRBJ1-6	CASSKEQGYNSPLHF	TGTGCCAGTAGTAAGGAACAGGGGTATAATTCACCCCTCCACTTT
once	TRBV27	NA	TRBJ1-4	CASSWTHGVTNEKLFF	TGTGCCAGCAGTTGGACTCATGGGGTAACTAATGAAAAACTGTTTTTT
NA	TRBV18	NA	TRBJ2-7	CASSPPGVSYEQYF	TGTGCCAGCTCACCCCCGGGGGTCTCCTACGAGCAGTACTTC
once	TRBV2	TRBD2	TRBJ2-1	CASSPRGLAKFTPIYNEQFF	TGTGCCAGCAGTCCTAGAGGACTAGCCAAGTTCACTCCAATCTACAATGAGCAGTTCTTC
NA	TRBV29-1	TRBD1	TRBJ2-1	CSAPKTGTTYNEQFF	TGCAGCGCACCGAAGACAGGGACAACATACAATGAGCAGTTCTTC
once	TRBV5-4	NA	TRBJ1-6	CASSSGGAQSPLHF	TGTGCCAGCAGCTCGGGGGGCGCCCAATCACCCCTCCACTTT
NA	TRBV19	TRBD1	TRBJ1-6	CASSRSGGENSPLHF	TGTGCCAGTAGTCGCTCAGGGGGCGAAAATTCACCCCTCCACTTT
NA	TRBV18	TRBD2	TRBJ2-1	CASSPQLAGVKGEQFF	TGTGCCAGCTCACCACAGCTGGCGGGGGTTAAAGGTGAGCAGTTCTTC
NA	TRBV29-1	NA	TRBJ1-2	CSARGQLNGYTF	TGCAGCGCTAGAGGACAACTAAATGGCTACACCTTC
NA	TRBV6-6	NA	TRBJ1-3	CASSRDRPSSGNTIYF	TGTGCCAGCAGCCGAGACAGGCCCTCCTCTGGAAACACCATATATTTT
once	TRBV27	NA	TRBJ1-2	CASTDRGAANYGYTF	TGTGCCAGCACCGATCGGGGGGCGGCTAACTATGGCTACACCTTC
once	TRBV7-2	NA	TRBJ1-5	CASSVYRADQPQHF	TGTGCCAGCAGCGTCTACAGGGCAGATCAGCCCCAGCATTTT
NA	TRBV4-3	NA	TRBJ1-2	CASSQGTTELQYGGYTF	TGCGCCAGCAGCCAAGGGACAACGGAATTACAGTATGGTGGCTACACCTTC
NA	TRBV4-1	NA	TRBJ2-3	CASTATGDTDTQYF	TGCGCCAGCACCGCCACGGGAGACACAGATACGCAGTATTTT
NA	TRBV27	TRBD1	TRBJ1-2	CASRKTGGGGYTF	TGTGCCAGCAGGAAGACAGGGGGAGGGGGCTACACCTTC
NA	TRBV4-1	TRBD2	TRBJ2-1	CASSQFSGGAGDEQFF	TGCGCCAGCAGCCAATTCAGCGGGGGGGCCGGCGATGAGCAGTTCTTC
NA	TRBV4-1	TRBD1	TRBJ2-7	CASSQAGGRTYEQYF	TGCGCCAGCAGCCAAGCAGGGGGCCGGACCTACGAGCAGTACTTC
NA	TRBV4-2	NA	TRBJ2-3	CASSQDQVPSDTQYF	TGTGCCAGCAGCCAAGATCAGGTGCCGTCAGATACGCAGTATTTT
many	TRBV28	TRBD2	TRBJ2-1	CASSTPAGYNEQFF	TGTGCCAGCAGCACACCAGCGGGGTACAATGAGCAGTTCTTC
few	TRBV28	NA	TRBJ1-3	CASSIGGEGNTIYF	TGTGCCAGCAGCATAGGGGGGGAAGGCAACACCATATATTTT
NA	TRBV4-1	TRBD1	TRBJ1-1	CASSQAPFGAGGKSVTEAFF	TGCGCCAGCAGCCAAGCTCCTTTCGGGGCAGGGGGCAAATCGGTCACTGAAGCTTTCTTT
NA	TRBV6-5	NA	TRBJ2-3	CASSYSGGATDTQYF	TGTGCCAGCAGTTACTCGGGGGGGGCCACAGATACGCAGTATTTT
once	TRBV10-3	TRBD1	TRBJ2-7	CAISGSTGAYEQYF	TGTGCCATCAGTGGCTCGACAGGGGCCTACGAGCAGTACTTC
once	TRBV6-6	NA	TRBJ1-4	CASSQQSGYEKLFF	TGTGCCAGCAGTCAACAGTCAGGCTATGAAAAACTGTTTTTT
once	TRBV5-1	TRBD2	TRBJ2-5	CASSLVASGAQETQYF	TGCGCCAGCAGCTTGGTTGCTAGCGGGGCTCAAGAGACCCAGTACTTC
NA	TRBV7-2	NA	TRBJ1-1	CASSLSGHRFMNTEAFF	TGTGCCAGCAGCTTATCCGGACACCGGTTCATGAACACTGAAGCTTTCTTT
NA	TRBV4-2	NA	TRBJ1-4	CASRLYWTNEKLFF	TGTGCCAGCAGACTTTATTGGACTAATGAAAAACTGTTTTTT
NA	TRBV19	TRBD1	TRBJ2-7	CASNPGQGGYEQYF	TGTGCCAGTAACCCGGGACAGGGAGGCTACGAGCAGTACTTC
NA	TRBV29-1	NA	TRBJ2-7	CSVETEEGSSYEQYF	TGCAGCGTTGAAACCGAGGAGGGGAGCTCCTACGAGCAGTACTTC
NA	TRBV27	TRBD1	TRBJ1-5	CASSLQGAGNQPQHF	TGTGCCAGCAGTTTACAGGGGGCGGGAAATCAGCCCCAGCATTTT
NA	TRBV7-9	NA	TRBJ1-2	CASSLAVLQGGGYTF	TGTGCCAGCAGCTTAGCGGTTCTCCAGGGAGGCGGCTACACCTTC
NA	TRBV29-1	NA	TRBJ2-3	CSVVYYSSTDTQYF	TGCAGCGTTGTTTACTACTCTAGCACAGATACGCAGTATTTT
NA	TRBV28	NA	TRBJ1-2	CASSGTDSLNYGYTF	TGTGCCAGCAGTGGGACGGACAGTTTGAACTATGGCTACACCTTC
NA	TRBV15	TRBD1	TRBJ2-3	CATSRAQGADTQYF	TGTGCCACCAGCAGGGCACAGGGGGCAGATACGCAGTATTTT